This is a list of T cell receptor beta chains from one sample in a study of identical twins. TCRdb reprocessed the 5' RACE reads with MiXCR, giving one entry per CDR3 protein. The table lists roughly 700,000 distinct CDR3 sequences, 8.6% of them singletons. These data are also associated with another study on yellow fever vaccine responses in identical twins.

Specimen: PBMCs. The receptors originated from a woman aged 18-29 years in good health. The CDR3 runs from the conserved cysteine through the conserved F or W.

j_call: TRBJ1-1
v_call: TRBV7-9
cdr3_aa: CASSLDRVIF

j_call: TRBJ2-6
v_call: TRBV12-3/TRBV12-4
cdr3_aa: CASSLRQGAPSGANVLTF

j_call: TRBJ2-1
v_call: TRBV7-3
cdr3_aa: CASSLTPGFDEQFF

j_call: TRBJ2-3
v_call: TRBV6-4
cdr3_aa: CARSRGCADTQYF

j_call: TRBJ2-2
v_call: TRBV6-2/TRBV6-3
cdr3_aa: CASRMNTGELFF

j_call: TRBJ2-5
v_call: TRBV20-1
cdr3_aa: CSARDYRLAVQETQYF

j_call: TRBJ2-7
v_call: TRBV28
cdr3_aa: CASRRPGASSYEQYF

j_call: TRBJ2-3
v_call: TRBV2
cdr3_aa: CASSPPAGGEDTQYF

j_call: TRBJ2-3
v_call: TRBV9
cdr3_aa: CASSVGPGGATDTQYF

j_call: TRBJ2-7
v_call: TRBV14
cdr3_aa: CASSQFSSYEQYF

j_call: TRBJ2-1
v_call: TRBV12-3/TRBV12-4
cdr3_aa: CASSLAHTPTGKNEQFF

j_call: TRBJ2-3
v_call: TRBV18
cdr3_aa: CASSPSGTGTTDTQYF

j_call: TRBJ2-1
v_call: TRBV9
cdr3_aa: CASSARGSGQGGNEQFF

j_call: TRBJ2-4
v_call: TRBV20-1
cdr3_aa: CSAVESGRGPRNIQYF

j_call: TRBJ2-7
v_call: TRBV5-1
cdr3_aa: CASSSRQGSGYEQYF

j_call: TRBJ2-1
v_call: TRBV7-2
cdr3_aa: CASSLALTGRGYNEQFF

j_call: TRBJ2-7
v_call: TRBV20-1
cdr3_aa: CSAKTSGRGTVQYF

j_call: TRBJ2-7
v_call: TRBV5-1
cdr3_aa: CASSQVGQETYEQYF

j_call: TRBJ2-5
v_call: TRBV12-3/TRBV12-4
cdr3_aa: CASSHGLARETQYF

j_call: TRBJ2-3
v_call: TRBV20-1
cdr3_aa: CSARDMTTDTQYF

j_call: TRBJ2-5
v_call: TRBV7-9
cdr3_aa: CASSLEFQETQYF

j_call: TRBJ2-1
v_call: TRBV12-3/TRBV12-4
cdr3_aa: CASSLGPAPSPRTSYNEQFF

j_call: TRBJ2-3
v_call: TRBV7-6
cdr3_aa: CASSSGTSGGSFPIQRTDTQYF

j_call: TRBJ2-3
v_call: TRBV11-1
cdr3_aa: CASSRGLAPDTQYF

j_call: TRBJ2-1
v_call: TRBV10-3
cdr3_aa: CAISSGLAGGGTDEQFF

j_call: TRBJ1-1
v_call: TRBV20-1
cdr3_aa: CSARDPGTGKNTEAFF

j_call: TRBJ2-2
v_call: TRBV12-3/TRBV12-4
cdr3_aa: CASSFGRPGGRTGELFF

j_call: TRBJ2-3
v_call: TRBV24-1
cdr3_aa: CATSAPGETGRRTDTQYF

j_call: TRBJ1-2
v_call: TRBV7-9
cdr3_aa: CASSRAGGEGYGYTF

j_call: TRBJ2-1
v_call: TRBV6-2/TRBV6-3
cdr3_aa: CASSYWGQGAPGNEQFF

j_call: TRBJ2-6
v_call: TRBV9
cdr3_aa: CASSVELSGANVLTF

j_call: TRBJ2-7
v_call: TRBV4-3
cdr3_aa: CASSQDPRAGPYEQYF

j_call: TRBJ2-7
v_call: TRBV10-2
cdr3_aa: CASSVQGASYEQYF

j_call: TRBJ2-3
v_call: TRBV7-2
cdr3_aa: CASSLGIAGGNTDTQYF

j_call: TRBJ2-2
v_call: TRBV12-3/TRBV12-4
cdr3_aa: CASTSFGNLDGELFF

j_call: TRBJ1-4
v_call: TRBV4-1
cdr3_aa: CASSQDLRNEKLFF

j_call: TRBJ2-5
v_call: TRBV5-1
cdr3_aa: CASSLRLGQETQYF

j_call: TRBJ2-1
v_call: TRBV7-7
cdr3_aa: CASSDDRVVLYNEQFF

j_call: TRBJ1-2
v_call: TRBV20-1
cdr3_aa: CSAVPGAAGYTF

j_call: TRBJ2-3
v_call: TRBV10-3
cdr3_aa: CAISDRMRGTDTQYF

j_call: TRBJ1-6
v_call: TRBV12-3/TRBV12-4
cdr3_aa: CASSFRGRDNSPLHF

j_call: TRBJ1-1
v_call: TRBV11-2
cdr3_aa: CASSLGTTEAFF

j_call: TRBJ2-2
v_call: TRBV7-3
cdr3_aa: CASSLRPRTRTAIGTGELFF

j_call: TRBJ1-5
v_call: TRBV3-1
cdr3_aa: CASSTTRRNQPQHF

j_call: TRBJ2-1
v_call: TRBV25-1
cdr3_aa: CASSFGTEQFF